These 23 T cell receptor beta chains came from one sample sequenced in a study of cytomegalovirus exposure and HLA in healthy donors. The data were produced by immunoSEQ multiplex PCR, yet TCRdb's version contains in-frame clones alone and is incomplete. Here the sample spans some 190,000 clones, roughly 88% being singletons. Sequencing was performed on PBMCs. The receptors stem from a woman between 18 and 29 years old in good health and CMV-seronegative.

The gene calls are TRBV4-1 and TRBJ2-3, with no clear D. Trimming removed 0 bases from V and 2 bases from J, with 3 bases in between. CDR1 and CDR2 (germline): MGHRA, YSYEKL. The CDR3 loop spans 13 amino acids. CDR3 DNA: TGCGCCAGCAGCCAAGATAACACAGATACGCAGTATTTT. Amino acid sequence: CASSQDNTDTQYF.

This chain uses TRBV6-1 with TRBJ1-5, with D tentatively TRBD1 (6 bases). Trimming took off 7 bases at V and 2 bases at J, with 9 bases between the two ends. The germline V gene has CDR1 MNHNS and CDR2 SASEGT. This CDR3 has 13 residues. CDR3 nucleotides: TGTGCCAGCAAGGGGGAAGGCAATCAGCCCCAGCATTTT. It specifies CASKGEGNQPQHF.

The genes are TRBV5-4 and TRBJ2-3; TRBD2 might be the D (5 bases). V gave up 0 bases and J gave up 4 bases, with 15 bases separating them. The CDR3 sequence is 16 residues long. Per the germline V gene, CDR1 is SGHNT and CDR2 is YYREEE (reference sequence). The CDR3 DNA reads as TGTGCCAGCAGCTTGGATTCCGTTCTAGCTCCAGATACGCAGTATTTT. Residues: CASSLDSVLAPDTQYF.

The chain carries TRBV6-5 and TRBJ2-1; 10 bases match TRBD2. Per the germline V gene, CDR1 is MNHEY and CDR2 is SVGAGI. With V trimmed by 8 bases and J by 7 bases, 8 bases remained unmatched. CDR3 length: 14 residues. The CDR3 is CASQAGGQWNEQFF. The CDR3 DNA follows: TGTGCCAGCCAAGCGGGGGGGCAGTGGAATGAGCAGTTCTTC.

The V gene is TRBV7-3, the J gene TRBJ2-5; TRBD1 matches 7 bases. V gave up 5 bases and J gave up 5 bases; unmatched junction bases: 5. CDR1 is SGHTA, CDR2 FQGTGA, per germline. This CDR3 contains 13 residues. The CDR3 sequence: CASSPGGTETQYF. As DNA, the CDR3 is TGTGCCAGCAGCCCAGGGGGTACGGAGACCCAGTACTTC.

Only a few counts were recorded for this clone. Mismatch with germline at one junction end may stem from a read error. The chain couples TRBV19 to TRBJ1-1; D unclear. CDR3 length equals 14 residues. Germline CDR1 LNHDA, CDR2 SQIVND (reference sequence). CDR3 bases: TGTGCCAGTAGTATACCCGGGAAGAACGCTGAAGCTTTCTTT. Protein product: CASSIPGKNAEAFF.

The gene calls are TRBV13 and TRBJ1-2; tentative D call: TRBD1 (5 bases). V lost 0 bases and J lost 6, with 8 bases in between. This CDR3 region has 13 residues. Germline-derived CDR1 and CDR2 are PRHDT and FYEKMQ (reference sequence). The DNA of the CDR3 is TGTGCCAGCAGCTTAGGCCGCAGGGATGGCTACACCTTC. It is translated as CASSLGRRDGYTF.

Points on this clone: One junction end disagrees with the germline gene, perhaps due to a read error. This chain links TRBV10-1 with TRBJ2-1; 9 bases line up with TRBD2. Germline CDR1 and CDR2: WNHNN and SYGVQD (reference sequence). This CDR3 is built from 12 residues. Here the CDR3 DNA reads TGTGACCTAGCGGGATCATACAATGAGCAGTTCTTC. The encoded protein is CDLAGSYNEQFF.

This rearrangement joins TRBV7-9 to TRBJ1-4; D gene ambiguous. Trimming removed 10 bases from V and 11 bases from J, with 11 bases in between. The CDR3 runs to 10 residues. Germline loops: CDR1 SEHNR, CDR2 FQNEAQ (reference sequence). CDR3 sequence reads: CAISPVKLFF. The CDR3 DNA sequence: TGTGCCATCTCACCGGTTAAACTGTTTTTT. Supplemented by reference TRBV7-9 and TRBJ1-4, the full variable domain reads DTGVSQNPRHKITKRGQNVTFRCDPISEHNRLYWYRQTLGQGPEFLTYFQNEAQLEKSRLLSDRFSAERPKGSFSTLEIQRTEQGDSAMYLCAISPVKLFFGSGTQLSVL.

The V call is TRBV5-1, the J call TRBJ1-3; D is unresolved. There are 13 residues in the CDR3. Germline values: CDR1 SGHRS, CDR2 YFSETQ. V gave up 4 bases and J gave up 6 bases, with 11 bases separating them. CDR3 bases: TGCGCCAGCAGCGGCAGTGCCCCAAACACCATATATTTT. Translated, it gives CASSGSAPNTIYF.

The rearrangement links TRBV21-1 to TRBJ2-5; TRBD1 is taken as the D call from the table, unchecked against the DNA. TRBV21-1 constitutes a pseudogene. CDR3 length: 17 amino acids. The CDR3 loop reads CASSKTHYDRVKETQYF. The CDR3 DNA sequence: TGTGCCAGCAGCAAAACCCACTACGACAGGGTTAAGGAGACCCAGTACTTC.

CDR3 residues: CASSLGGGTYEQYF. The CDR3 DNA reads as TGTGCCAGCAGCTTAGGAGGGGGCACCTACGAGCAGTACTTC. The chain joins TRBV7-8 to TRBJ2-7; 7 positions agree with TRBD1. J lost 2 bases, V lost 1 base, and 2 bases had no gene match. The V gene's germline CDR1 is SGHVS and CDR2 FQNEAQ. This CDR3 spans 14 amino acids.

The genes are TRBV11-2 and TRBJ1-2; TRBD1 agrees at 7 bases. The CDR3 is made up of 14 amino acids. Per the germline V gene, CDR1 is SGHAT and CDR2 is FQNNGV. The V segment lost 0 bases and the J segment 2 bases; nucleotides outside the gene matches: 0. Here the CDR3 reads CASSLDRGNYGYTF. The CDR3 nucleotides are TGTGCCAGCAGCTTAGACAGGGGGAACTATGGCTACACCTTC.

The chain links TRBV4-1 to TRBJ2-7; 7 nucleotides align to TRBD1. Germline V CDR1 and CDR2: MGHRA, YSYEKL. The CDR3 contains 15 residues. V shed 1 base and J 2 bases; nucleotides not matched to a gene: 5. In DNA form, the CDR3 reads TGCGCCAGCAGCCAAGTGGGGACAGCCGCCTACGAGCAGTACTTC. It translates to CASSQVGTAAYEQYF.

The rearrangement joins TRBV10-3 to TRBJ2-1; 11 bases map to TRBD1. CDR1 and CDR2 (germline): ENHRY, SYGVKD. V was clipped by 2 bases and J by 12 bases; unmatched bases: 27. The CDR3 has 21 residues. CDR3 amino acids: CAISELGGQGAQMGRGTGQFF. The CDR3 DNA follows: TGTGCCATCAGTGAGCTCGGCGGACAGGGGGCTCAAATGGGCCGGGGGACCGGGCAGTTCTTC.

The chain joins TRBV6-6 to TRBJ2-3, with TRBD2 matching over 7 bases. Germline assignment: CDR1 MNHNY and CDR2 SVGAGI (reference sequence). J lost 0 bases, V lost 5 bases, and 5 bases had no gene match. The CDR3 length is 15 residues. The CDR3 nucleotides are TGTGCCAGCAGTCAAGCGGGGTCTAGCACAGATACGCAGTATTTT. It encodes CASSQAGSSTDTQYF.

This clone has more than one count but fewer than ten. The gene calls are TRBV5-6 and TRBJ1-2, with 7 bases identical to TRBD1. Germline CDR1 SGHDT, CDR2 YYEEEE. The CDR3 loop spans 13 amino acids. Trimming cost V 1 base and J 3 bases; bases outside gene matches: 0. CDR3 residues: CASSLTGDYGYTF. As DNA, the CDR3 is TGTGCCAGCAGCTTGACAGGGGACTATGGCTACACCTTC.

The CDR3 sequence: CASSHGQNYNEQFF. The CDR3 DNA follows: TGTGCCAGCAGCCACGGACAGAACTACAATGAGCAGTTCTTC. The rearrangement links TRBV14 to TRBJ2-1; possible D gene TRBD1, 6 bases. The CDR3 runs 14 residues. The germline V gene has CDR1 SGHDN and CDR2 FVKESK. V shed 3 bases and J shed 3 bases, with 9 bases lying between them. The whole variable domain, remainder taken from reference TRBV14 and TRBJ2-1, is EAGVTQFPSHSVIEKGQTVTLRCDPISGHDNLYWYRRVMGKEIKFLLHFVKESKQDESGMPNNRFLAERTGGTYSTLKVQPAELEDSGVYFCASSHGQNYNEQFFGPGTRLTVL.

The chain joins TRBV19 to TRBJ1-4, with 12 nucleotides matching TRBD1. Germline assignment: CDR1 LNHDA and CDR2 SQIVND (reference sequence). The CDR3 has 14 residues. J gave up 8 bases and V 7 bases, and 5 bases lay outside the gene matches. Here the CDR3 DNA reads TGTGCCAGTACCGCCGGGACAGGGGGCGAAAAACTGTTTTTT. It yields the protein CASTAGTGGEKLFF.

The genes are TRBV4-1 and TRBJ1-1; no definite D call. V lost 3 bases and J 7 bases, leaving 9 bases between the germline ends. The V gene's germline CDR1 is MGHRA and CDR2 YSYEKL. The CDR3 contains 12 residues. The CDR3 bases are TGCGCCAGCAGCCAGACAACGTTTGAAGCTTTCTTT. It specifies CASSQTTFEAFF.

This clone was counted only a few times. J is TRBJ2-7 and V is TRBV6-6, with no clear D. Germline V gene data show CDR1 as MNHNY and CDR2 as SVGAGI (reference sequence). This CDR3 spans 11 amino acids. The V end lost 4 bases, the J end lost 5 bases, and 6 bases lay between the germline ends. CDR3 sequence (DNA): TGTGCCAGCAGTTCTTCAGACGAGCAGTACTTC. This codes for CASSSSDEQYF.

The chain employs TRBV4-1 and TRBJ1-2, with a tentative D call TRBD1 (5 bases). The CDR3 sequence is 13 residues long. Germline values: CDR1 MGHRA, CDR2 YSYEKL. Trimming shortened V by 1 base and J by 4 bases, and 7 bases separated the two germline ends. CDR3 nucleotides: TGCGCCAGCAGCCAAGGGGGCACCTATGGCTACACCTTC. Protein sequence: CASSQGGTYGYTF.

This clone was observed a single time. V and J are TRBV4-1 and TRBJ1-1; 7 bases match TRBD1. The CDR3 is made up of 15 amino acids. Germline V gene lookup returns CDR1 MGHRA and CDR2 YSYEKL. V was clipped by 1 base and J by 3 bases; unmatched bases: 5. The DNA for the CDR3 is TGCGCCAGCAGCCAAGCGGACAGGTTCTACACTGAAGCTTTCTTT. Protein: CASSQADRFYTEAFF.